Following are 20 T cell receptor beta chains from one sample sequenced in a study of human T cells and chemical hapten exposure (dated by TCRdb to the early 2020s). The time point label corresponds to: patch test 2, 6 weeks after DPC sensitization. Taken with the paper, the label for treatment or condition translates to: therapeutic diphenylcyclopropenone sensitization with weekly scalp DPC. Libraries were prepared through RACE. For sequencing, a NextSeq 500 was employed. Using fastp at Q25 and MiXCR, TCRdb reprocessed the public reads and kept productive beta chains. All rows with the same CDR3 protein become a single entry with the most common DNA and genes. The sample table contains about 110,000 distinct CDR3 sequences; only one count was recorded for about a tenth of them. The ten largest clonotypes hold 2.5% to 3.5% of the sample. This material consisted of whole blood, taken in connection with sensitization to the hapten diphenylcyclopropenone (DPC). The source of these receptors is a woman in her forties with alopecia areata. Some clones in this sample may be carry-over from other donors' samples.

This clonotype was detected only a few times. The chain has TRBV12-3 or TRBV12-4 and TRBJ1-4; D is unresolved. Trimming removed 3 bases from V and 7 bases from J, with 6 bases in between. There are 12 residues in the CDR3. In nucleotides, the CDR3 is TGTGCCAGCAGTTTGGTCGTTGAAAAACTGTTTTTT. This gives the protein CASSLVVEKLFF.

The V call is TRBV7-9, the J call TRBJ2-7, with TRBD1 as a possible D gene (6 bases). The V gene's germline CDR1 is SEHNR and CDR2 FQNEAQ (reference sequence). Trimming took 1 base from V and 2 from J, leaving 9 bases between them. The CDR3 covers 14 residues. In DNA form, the CDR3 reads TGTGCCAGCAGCTTAGGACAGGCCCCCTACGAGCAGTACTTC. As protein: CASSLGQAPYEQYF.

This clonotype was detected ten times or more. CDR3 region: CSVPPRWGDEQFF. The CDR3 coding sequence is TGCAGCGTTCCCCCCAGGTGGGGGGATGAGCAGTTCTTC. The rearrangement links TRBV29-1 to TRBJ2-1; D is perhaps TRBD2 (6 bases). The CDR3 extends over 13 amino acids. The germline CDR1 and CDR2 sequences are SQVTM and ANQGSEA. The ends were cut back, 5 bases at V and 8 bases at J, with 16 bases in the middle.

This chain uses TRBV28 with TRBJ1-5; TRBD1 matches at 7 bases. The V gene end was trimmed by 5 bases and the J gene end by 5 bases; junction bases not matched to a gene: 12. This CDR3 contains 16 residues. The V gene's germline CDR1 is MDHEN and CDR2 SYDVKM. The CDR3: CASSLPLTGTDQPQHF. As DNA, the CDR3 is TGTGCCAGCAGTCTACCTCTGACAGGGACTGATCAGCCCCAGCATTTT.

This clonotype was counted a few times. The chain employs TRBV27 and TRBJ2-1; possibly TRBD2 for D (7 bases). The CDR3 is 15 amino acids. The V gene lost 2 bases and the J gene lost 4 bases, with 12 bases spanning the gap. Germline CDR1 and CDR2: MNHEY and SMNVEV (reference sequence). The CDR3 sequence is CASSLDRGAYNEQFF. The CDR3 nucleotides are TGTGCCAGCAGTTTAGACCGGGGGGCATACAATGAGCAGTTCTTC.

The genes are TRBV7-8 and TRBJ2-7; weak D call: TRBD1 (5 bases). This CDR3 has 14 residues. The V and J ends lost 1 base and 4 bases respectively, with 11 bases between them. CDR1 and CDR2 from the germline V gene are SGHVS and FQNEAQ. CDR3 sequence reads: CASSLGGRAYEQYF. In DNA form, the CDR3 reads TGTGCCAGCAGCTTAGGGGGCAGGGCTTACGAGCAGTACTTC.

This clonotype was seen a few times. The chain is built from TRBV30 and TRBJ2-2; no reliable D call. This CDR3 comprises 11 residues. Trimming pared 4 bases from V and 6 bases from J, leaving 6 bases between. Germline V gene sequence: CDR1 GTSNPN, CDR2 SVGIG (reference sequence). The CDR3 here is CAWKVSGELFF. The CDR3 DNA is TGTGCCTGGAAGGTTTCCGGGGAGCTGTTTTTT.

The sample holds a few counts of this clonotype. The V gene is TRBV7-6, the J gene TRBJ2-1, with 10 positions matching TRBD2. The CDR3 has 17 residues. Losses at the gene ends were 4 bases for V and 7 bases for J; bases not matched to a gene: 13. Looked up from germline, CDR1 is SGHVS and CDR2 is FNYEAQ. CDR3 protein: CASSSGNPGLAMNEQFF. The DNA for the CDR3 is TGTGCCAGCAGCTCCGGGAACCCGGGACTAGCGATGAATGAGCAGTTCTTC.

CDR3 nucleotide sequence: TGCGCCAGCAGCCCTCGTCAGACTAGCGGGGTTAACAATGAGCAGTTCTTC. Its protein is CASSPRQTSGVNNEQFF. This chain connects TRBV5-1 to TRBJ2-1; 11 bases map to TRBD2. Per germline, CDR1 SGHRS and CDR2 YFSETQ. V lost 4 bases and J lost 5; bases outside the gene matches: 11. This CDR3 spans 17 amino acids.

This clonotype was recorded many times. Here the CDR3 reads CASSTRTATDTQYF. CDR3 coding DNA: TGTGCCAGCAGCACCCGGACTGCCACAGATACGCAGTATTTT. This chain links TRBV7-6 with TRBJ2-3, with D perhaps matching TRBD2 (5 bases). The CDR3 length is 14 residues. Trimming removed 5 bases at V and 2 bases at J, with 11 bases between. Germline V gene data show CDR1 as SGHVS and CDR2 as FNYEAQ.

In its sample, this clonotype was seen a few times. The genes are TRBV7-2 and TRBJ2-2, with 15 nucleotides matching TRBD2. Trimming at V came to 5 bases and at J to 7 bases, leaving 11 bases not matched to a gene. This CDR3 is 18 amino acids long. Germline V gene data show CDR1 as SGHTA and CDR2 as FQGNSA. The CDR3 DNA follows: TGTGCCAGCAGCGCCGGGACTAGCGGGGGGCCAATGGGCGGGGAGCTGTTTTTT. As protein: CASSAGTSGGPMGGELFF.

There are many counts of this clonotype. The rearrangement uses TRBV10-3 and TRBJ1-2; D perhaps matches TRBD1 (6 bases). V dropped 0 bases and J dropped 5 bases, with 13 bases sitting between them. Germline V gene lookup returns CDR1 ENHRY and CDR2 SYGVKD. The CDR3 length is 15 residues. The chain's CDR3 is CAISESGGAGYGYTF. CDR3 in DNA: TGTGCCATCAGTGAGTCGGGGGGCGCGGGTTATGGCTACACCTTC.

V usage is TRBV28 and J usage is TRBJ2-5, with 10 bases identical to TRBD1. Germline V CDR1 and CDR2: MDHEN, SYDVKM. The V gene end was trimmed by 5 bases and the J gene end by 5 bases; junction bases not matched to a gene: 11. This CDR3 has 16 residues. This CDR3 is CASSPTTGGSGETQYF. In nucleotides, the CDR3 is TGTGCCAGCAGTCCCACGACAGGGGGCAGCGGTGAGACCCAGTACTTC.

Ten or more counts support this clonotype. The V gene is TRBV28, the J gene TRBJ2-7; no reliable D call. This CDR3 comprises 12 residues. V was cut by 6 bases and J by 6 bases, with 12 bases left in between. The germline V gene has CDR1 MDHEN and CDR2 SYDVKM. CDR3 DNA: TGTGCCAGCAGCCTACCAGTCTCCGAGCAGTACTTC. This sequence encodes CASSLPVSEQYF. Full variable domain (missing parts from reference TRBV28 and TRBJ2-7): DVKVTQSSRYLVKRTGEKVFLECVQDMDHENMFWYRQDPGLGLRLIYFSYDVKMKEKGDIPEGYSVSREKKERFSLILESASTNQTSMYLCASSLPVSEQYFGPGTRLTVT.

The V gene is TRBV11-2, the J gene TRBJ2-2; 8 bases are a match to TRBD1. The CDR3 is 16 residues long. V gave up 5 bases and J gave up 4 bases; unmatched junction bases: 9. CDR1 is SGHAT and CDR2 is FQNNGV in the germline V gene. CDR3 amino acids: CASSSLQGVSTGELFF. The CDR3 nucleotides are TGTGCCAGCAGCAGTCTACAGGGGGTTAGCACCGGGGAGCTGTTTTTT.

CDR3 protein: CASGAGNLNQPQHF. The CDR3, as DNA: TGTGCCAGCGGAGCGGGGAATCTAAATCAGCCCCAGCATTTT. The chain couples TRBV28 to TRBJ1-5; D gene uncertain. The length of the CDR3 is 14 residues. Germline values: CDR1 MDHEN, CDR2 SYDVKM. V was clipped by 8 bases and J by 4 bases, with 15 bases between them.

This sequence joins TRBV10-2 and TRBJ2-3; TRBD2 agrees at 8 bases. Looked up from germline, CDR1 is WSHSY and CDR2 is SAAADI. V shed 4 bases and J 3 bases; nucleotides not matched to a gene: 3. This CDR3 region has 14 residues. The DNA of the CDR3 is TGCGCCAGCAGTGTAGGCGGGGGGACAGATACGCAGTATTTT. Translated: CASSVGGGTDTQYF.

This clonotype was seen many times. The rearrangement uses TRBV11-2 and TRBJ2-3; possible D gene TRBD2, 6 bases. The CDR3 sequence is 14 residues long. Trimming shortened V by 3 bases and J by 3 bases, and 10 bases separated the two germline ends. In germline, CDR1 is SGHAT, CDR2 FQNNGV. The CDR3 DNA is TGTGCCAGCAGCTTCCTGGGGGGTACAGATACGCAGTATTTT. Protein: CASSFLGGTDTQYF.

The genes are TRBV11-2 and TRBJ2-7, with D maybe TRBD2 (6 bases). The V end lost 3 bases, the J end lost 10 bases, and 13 bases lay between the germline ends. CDR1 SGHAT and CDR2 FQNNGV come from the germline V gene. The CDR3 is 12 residues long. CDR3 coding DNA: TGTGCCAGCAGCTTGACTAGAGACCACCAGTACTTC. Its translation is CASSLTRDHQYF.

Many counts were recorded for this clonotype. The J gene is TRBJ2-1, the V gene TRBV20-1; D not resolved. This CDR3 comprises 14 residues. Trimming took 7 bases from V and 4 from J, leaving 17 bases between them. The germline gives CDR1 DFQATT, CDR2 SNEGSKA (reference sequence). The CDR3 region has the DNA TGCAGTGTTAGTGCCTCTCTGGTGTACAATGAGCAGTTCTTC. Its protein is CSVSASLVYNEQFF.